The entry that follows covers one TCR beta chain sequence. What it binds is unknown. Trimming at V came to 6 bases and at J to 5 bases, leaving 9 bases not matched to a gene. The CDR3 sequence is 15 residues long. The sample belongs to a study of regulatory T cells in long-lasting Graves disease. Findings and caveats of the study: Preferential use of TRBV28, TRBJ1-2 and TRBJ2-5 was seen in persistent disease. Possibly, accuracy suffered from the small sample size.

Combining iRepertoire HTBI primers with Arm-PCR of CDR3 regions, the authors built TCR beta libraries. MiXCR, applied by TCRdb to the multiplex PCR reads, yields one record per CDR3 protein. The sample consists of more than 450,000 distinct CDR3 sequences, more than 10% of them appearing once. Time point given: newly diagnosed GD, antithyroid drugs for less than 3 months. Isolated PBMC RNA provided the starting material for the TCR library. It was an endocrinology department in Xi'an, China, that provided the patients. This sample was shared with a second study, whose subject was T cells in Graves' hyperthyroidism and ophthalmopathy.

This specimen was peripheral blood mononuclear cells (PBMCs), taken at new diagnosis, from a patient treated with antithyroid drugs. The receptor was isolated from a woman aged 30 to 39 with Graves disease. The rearrangement joins TRBV12-3 or TRBV12-4 to TRBJ2-1; 8 positions match TRBD2. The CDR3 loop is CASRPSGSVDNEQFF. Here the CDR3 DNA reads TGTGCCAGCAGGCCCAGCGGGAGTGTTGACAATGAGCAGTTCTTC.